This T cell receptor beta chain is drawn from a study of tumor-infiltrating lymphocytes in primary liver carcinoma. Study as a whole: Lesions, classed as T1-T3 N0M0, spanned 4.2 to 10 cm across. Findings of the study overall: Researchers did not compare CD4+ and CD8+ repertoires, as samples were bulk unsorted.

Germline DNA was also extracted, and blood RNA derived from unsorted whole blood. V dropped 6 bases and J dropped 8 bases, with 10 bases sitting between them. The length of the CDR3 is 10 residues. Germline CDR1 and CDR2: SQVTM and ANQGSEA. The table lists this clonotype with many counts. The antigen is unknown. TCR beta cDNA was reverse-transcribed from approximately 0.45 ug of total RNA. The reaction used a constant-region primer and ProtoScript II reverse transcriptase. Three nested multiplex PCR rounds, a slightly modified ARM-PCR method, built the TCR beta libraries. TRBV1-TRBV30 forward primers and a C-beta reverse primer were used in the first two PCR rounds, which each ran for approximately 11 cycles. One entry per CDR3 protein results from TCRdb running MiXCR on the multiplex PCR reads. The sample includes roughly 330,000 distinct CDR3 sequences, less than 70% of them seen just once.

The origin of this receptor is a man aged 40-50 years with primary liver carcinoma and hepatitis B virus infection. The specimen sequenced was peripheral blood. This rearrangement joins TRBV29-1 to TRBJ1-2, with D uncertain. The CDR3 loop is CSVLNPGYTF. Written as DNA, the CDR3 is TGCAGCGTCCTGAATCCGGGCTACACCTTC. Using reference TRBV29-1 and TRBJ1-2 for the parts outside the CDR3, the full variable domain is SAVISQKPSRDICQRGTSLTIQCQVDSQVTMMFWYRQQPGQSLTLIATANQGSEATYESGFVIDKFPISRPNLTFSTLTVSNMSPEDSSIYLCSVLNPGYTFGSGTRLTVV.